This T cell receptor (beta chain) was identified in a study of CD8 T cells in ankylosing spondylitis. Study findings and constraints: Clones tied to disease were said to be significantly enriched in matched ankylosing spondylitis synovial fluid. Seemingly characteristic of ankylosing spondylitis blood was a TCR beta motif consisting of 7 or 8 highly homologous variants.

This CDR3 contains 13 residues. Concerning this clonotype itself: Its matching antigen is unknown. One end of the junction does not line up with germline, which may come from a read error.

Libraries for TCR beta were made by quantitative 5'-RACE with molecular barcodes. TCRdb re-derived calls from the 5' RACE reads in MiXCR, one entry per CDR3 protein. Here the sample spans tens of thousands of distinct CDR3 sequences, 4.5% to 6% being singletons. Sample: blood, either unsorted or a sorted T cell fraction (not recorded which). This chain links TRBV12-3 or TRBV12-4 with TRBJ2-7, with TRBD1 identical over 8 bases. The sequence was collected from a male donor with ankylosing spondylitis or in good health (not recorded which). The CDR3 here is CTSSLGTGYVQYF. The CDR3 coding sequence is TGTACCAGCAGTTTAGGGACAGGCTACGTGCAGTACTTC.